The clone carrying this T cell receptor (beta chain) occurred a few times. This CDR3 contains 11 residues. Trimming took 7 bases from V and 0 from J, leaving 3 bases between them. Germline values: CDR1 MNHEY, CDR2 SMNVEV (reference sequence). This sample is drawn from a study of blood T cells in healthy people across ages. A second PCR of about 7 to 12 cycles used a sample-barcoded 5' primer and a J-beta primer mix. TCRdb redid the calling of the 5' RACE reads with MiXCR, one entry per CDR3 protein. The sample lists hundreds of thousands of distinct CDR3 sequences, 20% to 25% occurring once. These data were also reused for a study on T cells of mothers and their children. That investigation notes: Over 9 million TCR beta CDR3 reads were obtained from each mother, and several million from each child.

The clonotype originates from a boy between 10 and 17 years old in good health. V usage is TRBV27 and J usage is TRBJ1-1; D unresolved. The sample comprised blood. CDR3 nucleotides: TGTGCCAGCAAGGTGAACACTGAAGCTTTCTTT. Amino acid sequence: CASKVNTEAFF.